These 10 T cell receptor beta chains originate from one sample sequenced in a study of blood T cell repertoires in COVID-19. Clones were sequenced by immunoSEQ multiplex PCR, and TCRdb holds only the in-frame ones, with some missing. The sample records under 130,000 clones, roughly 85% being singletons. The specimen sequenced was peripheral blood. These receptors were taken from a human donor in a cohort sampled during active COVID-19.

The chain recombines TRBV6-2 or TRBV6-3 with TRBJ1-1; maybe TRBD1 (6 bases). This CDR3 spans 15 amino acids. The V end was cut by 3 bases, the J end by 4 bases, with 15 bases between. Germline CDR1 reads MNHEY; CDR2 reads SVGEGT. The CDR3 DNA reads TGTGCCAGCAGTTATCGCGTGGGGGGGGCCACTGAAGCTTTCTTT. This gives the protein CASSYRVGGATEAFF.

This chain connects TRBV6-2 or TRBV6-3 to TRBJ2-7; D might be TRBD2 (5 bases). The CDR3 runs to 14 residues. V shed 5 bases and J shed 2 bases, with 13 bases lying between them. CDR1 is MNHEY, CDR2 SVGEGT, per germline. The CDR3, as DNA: TGTGCCAGCAGTCGGGGTCTGGCTCCCTACGAGCAGTACTTC. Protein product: CASSRGLAPYEQYF.

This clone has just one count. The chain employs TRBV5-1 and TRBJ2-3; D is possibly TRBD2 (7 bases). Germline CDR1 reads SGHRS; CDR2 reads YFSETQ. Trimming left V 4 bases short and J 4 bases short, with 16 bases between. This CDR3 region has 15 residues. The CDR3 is CASSKQGGGADTQYF. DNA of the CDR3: TGCGCCAGCAGCAAACAGGGAGGGGGGGCAGATACGCAGTATTTT.

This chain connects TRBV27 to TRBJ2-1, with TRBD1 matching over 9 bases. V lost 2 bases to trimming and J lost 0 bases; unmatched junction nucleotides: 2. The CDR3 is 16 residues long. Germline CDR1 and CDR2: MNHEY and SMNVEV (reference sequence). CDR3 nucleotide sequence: TGTGCCAGCAGTTTACTGGGACAGGGCTCCTACAATGAGCAGTTCTTC. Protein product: CASSLLGQGSYNEQFF.

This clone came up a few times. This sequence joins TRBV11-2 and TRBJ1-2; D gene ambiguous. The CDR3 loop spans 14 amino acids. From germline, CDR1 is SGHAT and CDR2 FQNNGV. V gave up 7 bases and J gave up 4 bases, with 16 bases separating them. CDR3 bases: TGTGCCAGCACGCCGGGAGGGTTCAGCTATGGCTACACCTTC. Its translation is CASTPGGFSYGYTF.

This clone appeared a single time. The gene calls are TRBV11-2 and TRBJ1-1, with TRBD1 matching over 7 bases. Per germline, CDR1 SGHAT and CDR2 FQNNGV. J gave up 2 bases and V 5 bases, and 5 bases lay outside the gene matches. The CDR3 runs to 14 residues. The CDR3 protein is CASSQQGPNTEAFF. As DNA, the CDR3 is TGTGCCAGCAGCCAACAGGGGCCTAACACTGAAGCTTTCTTT.

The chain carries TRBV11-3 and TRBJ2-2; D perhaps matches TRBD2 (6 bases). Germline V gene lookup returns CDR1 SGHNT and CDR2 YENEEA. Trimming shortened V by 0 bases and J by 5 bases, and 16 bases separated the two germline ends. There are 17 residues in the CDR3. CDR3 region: CASSLDQIGSTTGELFF. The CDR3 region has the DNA TGTGCCAGCAGCTTAGATCAGATCGGGAGCACAACCGGGGAGCTGTTTTTT.

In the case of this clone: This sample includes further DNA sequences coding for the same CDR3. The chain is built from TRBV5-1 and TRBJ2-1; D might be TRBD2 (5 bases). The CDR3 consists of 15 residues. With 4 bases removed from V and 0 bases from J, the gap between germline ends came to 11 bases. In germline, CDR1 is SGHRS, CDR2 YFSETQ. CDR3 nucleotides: TGCGCCAGCAGCCCAAGCGGAAGCTCCTACAATGAGCAGTTCTTC. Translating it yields CASSPSGSSYNEQFF.

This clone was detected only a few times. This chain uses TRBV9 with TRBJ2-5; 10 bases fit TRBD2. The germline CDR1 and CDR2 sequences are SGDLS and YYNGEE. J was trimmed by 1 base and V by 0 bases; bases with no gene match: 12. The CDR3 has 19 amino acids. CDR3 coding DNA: TGTGCCAGCAGCGTAGGTCGTTTGGTTAGCGGGGGGCCCCAAGAGACCCAGTACTTC. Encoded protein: CASSVGRLVSGGPQETQYF.

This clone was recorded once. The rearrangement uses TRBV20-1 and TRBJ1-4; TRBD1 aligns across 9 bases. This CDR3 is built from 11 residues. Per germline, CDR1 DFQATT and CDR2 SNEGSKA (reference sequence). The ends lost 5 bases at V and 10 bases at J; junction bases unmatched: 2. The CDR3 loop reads CSAPDRGKLFF. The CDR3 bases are TGCAGTGCTCCGGACAGGGGAAAACTGTTTTTT.